These 8 T cell receptor beta chains were sequenced from one sample in a study of CD8 T cells in Susac syndrome. It was with random hexamers that about 0.45 to 1 ug RNA was reverse transcribed. TCRdb re-analysed the immunoSEQ multiplex PCR reads in MiXCR, keeping a single row per CDR3 protein. Here the sample spans about 190,000 distinct CDR3 sequences, 95% being singletons. Sequences were obtained from CD8+ T cells from PBMCs. All receptors come from a human donor with Susac syndrome.

The chain carries TRBV30 and TRBJ1-6; D ambiguous. CDR1 is GTSNPN and CDR2 is SVGIG in the germline V gene (reference sequence). Trimming shortened V by 1 base and J by 6 bases, and 7 bases separated the two germline ends. The CDR3 runs 13 residues. CDR3 sequence (DNA): TGTGCCTGGAGTGACCAGCGTAATTCACCCCTCCACTTT. Translating gives CAWSDQRNSPLHF.

The chain carries TRBV27 and TRBJ2-3, with D hard to call. Deletions cut 0 bases from V and 6 bases from J, with 19 bases between. Germline V gene data show CDR1 as MNHEY and CDR2 as SMNVEV (reference sequence). The CDR3 spans 17 residues. The CDR3 region is CASSLSSLSVNMDTQYF. CDR3 DNA sequence: TGTGCCAGCAGTTTATCCTCTCTCAGCGTTAATATGGATACGCAGTATTTT.

The CDR3 loop is CASSPHLGDLRGGNEQFF. The CDR3 DNA follows: TGTGCCAGCAGCCCCCACTTGGGTGACCTAAGGGGGGGCAATGAGCAGTTCTTC. V is TRBV3-1 and J is TRBJ2-1; a possible D gene is TRBD2 (7 bases). The CDR3 totals 18 residues. Germline CDR1 reads LGHDT; CDR2 reads YNNKEL (reference sequence). V lost 4 bases and J 6 bases, leaving 25 bases between the germline ends.

This clonotype has only a few counts. The chain has TRBV11-2 and TRBJ2-3; no clear D gene. Trimming took 4 bases from V and 1 from J, leaving 3 bases between them. CDR1 SGHAT and CDR2 FQNNGV come from the germline V gene. The CDR3 sequence is 12 residues long. The CDR3: CASSWGTDTQYF. The DNA of the CDR3 is TGTGCCAGCAGCTGGGGCACAGATACGCAGTATTTT.

The V call is TRBV9, the J call TRBJ1-1; tentatively, D is TRBD1 (6 bases). CDR1 and CDR2 (germline): SGDLS, YYNGEE. The CDR3 consists of 15 residues. V was trimmed by 4 bases and J by 6 bases, leaving 19 bases between them. CDR3 nucleotides: TGTGCCAGCAGCTCAAAGGGAGGGGGGTCCTCTGAAGCTTTCTTT. Protein: CASSSKGGGSSEAFF.

The J gene is TRBJ2-1, the V gene TRBV6-5; D is unresolved. V was clipped by 6 bases and J by 6 bases, with 9 bases between them. CDR1 MNHEY and CDR2 SVGAGI come from the germline V gene. CDR3 size: 12 residues. CDR3: CASSPNINEQFF. In nucleotides, the CDR3 is TGTGCCAGCAGCCCGAATATCAATGAGCAGTTCTTC.

In regard to this clonotype: The junction does not match germline at one end; this may be a read error. The V and J genes are TRBV7-9 and TRBJ2-1; 9 bases are a match to TRBD2. The CDR3 totals 19 residues. Germline CDR1 is SEHNR and CDR2 is FQNEAQ (reference sequence). The CDR3 DNA follows: TGTGCCAGCAGGCCCCCGAGGTTACTAGCGGGCCACTCCTACAATGAGCGGTTCTTC. Translation: CASRPPRLLAGHSYNERFF.

The chain uses TRBV9 and TRBJ2-2; 7 nucleotides match TRBD2. CDR1 SGDLS and CDR2 YYNGEE come from the germline V gene. J was trimmed by 4 bases and V by 3 bases; bases with no gene match: 9. The length of the CDR3 is 16 residues. The CDR3 sequence is CASSAGGLGVTGELFF. The CDR3 bases are TGTGCCAGCAGCGCGGGAGGACTAGGGGTCACCGGGGAGCTGTTTTTT.